This TCR beta chain was identified during a study of blood T cell repertoires in COVID-19. The V gene's germline CDR1 is SGHDT and CDR2 YYEEEE. The CDR3 length is 18 residues. The V segment lost 0 bases and the J segment 5 bases; nucleotides outside the gene matches: 14. This clone was detected only once. The data were produced by immunoSEQ multiplex PCR, yet TCRdb's version contains in-frame clones alone and is incomplete. The sample has approximately 300,000 clones, 90% to 95% seen once. Recruits, aged roughly 18 to 95 years, lived in 25 or so US areas. Cohorts were determined from participant-reported clinical history.

The source of this sequence is a woman aged 30 to 39 who had been exposed to COVID-19. Sequenced sample: PBMCs or T cells enriched from blood (not recorded which). The V call is TRBV5-6, the J call TRBJ1-2; 9 bases line up with TRBD1. The CDR3 DNA reads TGTGCCAGCAGCTTGGGGCCGGGACAGGGATTTAAGATATATGGCTACACCTTC. Protein sequence: CASSLGPGQGFKIYGYTF.